The 23 T cell receptor beta chains reported below all come from one sample, sequenced in a study of T cell changes during pregnancy in multiple sclerosis. The protocol was immunoSEQ multiplex PCR, while the TCRdb copy is restricted to in-frame clones and leaves out a portion. Of about 130,000 clones in the sample, roughly 96% are singletons; the top ten hold 0.44%. The sequences come from peripheral blood, collected after pregnancy. These receptors all stem from a female donor with multiple sclerosis, enrolled in a pregnancy study.

The rearrangement joins TRBV9 to TRBJ2-5; TRBD2 is a possible D gene (6 bases). Per the germline V gene, CDR1 is SGDLS and CDR2 is YYNGEE. Between the trimmed V and J ends, which lost 0 bases and 5 bases, there was a span of 20 bases. CDR3 size: 17 residues. The CDR3 DNA reads as TGTGCCAGCAGCGTAGAGGGTTTGGGGCTAGCGACGGAGACCCAGTACTTC. It specifies CASSVEGLGLATETQYF.

In its sample, this clone was seen once. The rearrangement joins TRBV29-1 to TRBJ2-1; 9 bases fit TRBD1. Germline CDR1 is SQVTM and CDR2 is ANQGSEA. Germline trimming cut 7 bases from V and 7 bases from J; bases unmatched to any gene: 17. This CDR3 has 16 residues. CDR3 protein: CSDFNPGTGTFNEQFF. CDR3 in DNA: TGCAGCGATTTTAATCCCGGGACAGGGACCTTTAATGAGCAGTTCTTC.

V is TRBV27 and J is TRBJ1-2, with no clear D. The V and J ends lost 2 bases and 13 bases respectively, with 17 bases between them. There are 13 residues in the CDR3. Germline loops: CDR1 MNHEY, CDR2 SMNVEV (reference sequence). In DNA, the CDR3 is TGTGCCAGCAGTTTACTGCCCTCCCAGGATCTCACCTTC. Translating it yields CASSLLPSQDLTF.

The chain links TRBV27 to TRBJ2-7; TRBD2 is a possible D gene (6 bases). This CDR3 spans 13 amino acids. The V and J ends lost 4 bases and 2 bases respectively, with 9 bases between them. Germline assignment: CDR1 MNHEY and CDR2 SMNVEV (reference sequence). CDR3 residues: CASSWGRTYEQYF. The CDR3 region has the DNA TGTGCCAGCAGTTGGGGGAGGACCTACGAGCAGTACTTC.

The V call is TRBV19, the J call TRBJ2-1; possibly TRBD1 for D (5 bases). V was pared by 7 bases and J by 7 bases, with 20 bases between. CDR3 length: 15 amino acids. Germline loops: CDR1 LNHDA, CDR2 SQIVND (reference sequence). Here the CDR3 DNA reads TGTGCCAGTACACCGGCAGGGCCGATTGGAAATGAGCAGTTCTTC. As protein: CASTPAGPIGNEQFF.

This clone was recorded once. V is TRBV30 and J is TRBJ2-3; D not resolved. V shed 5 bases and J shed 0 bases, with 12 bases lying between them. Germline V gene lookup returns CDR1 GTSNPN and CDR2 SVGIG (reference sequence). The CDR3 consists of 14 residues. CDR3 residues: CAWQRGESTDTQYF. CDR3 sequence (DNA): TGTGCCTGGCAACGCGGAGAAAGCACAGATACGCAGTATTTT. The entire variable domain, with the rest obtained from reference TRBV30 and TRBJ2-3, is as follows: SQTIHQWPATLVQPVGSPLSLECTVEGTSNPNLYWYRQAAGRGLQLLFYSVGIGQISSEVPQNLSASRPQDRQFILSSKKLLLSDSGFYLCAWQRGESTDTQYFGPGTRLTVL.

The V and J genes are TRBV19 and TRBJ2-1; tentatively, D is TRBD1 (6 bases). CDR3 size: 16 residues. Looked up from germline, CDR1 is LNHDA and CDR2 is SQIVND (reference sequence). V was cut by 3 bases and J by 2 bases, with 14 bases left in between. The CDR3 bases are TGTGCCAGTAGTATCTACTTGTGGGGGCCCTACAATGAGCAGTTCTTC. As protein: CASSIYLWGPYNEQFF.

The sample holds a few counts of this clone. The rearrangement links TRBV5-1 to TRBJ2-2; tentative D call: TRBD1 (6 bases). Germline V gene data show CDR1 as SGHRS and CDR2 as YFSETQ. Trimming cost V 3 bases and J 1 base, with 7 bases left between them. The CDR3 contains 14 residues. CDR3 nucleotide sequence: TGCGCCAGCAGCTACAGGGAGAACACCGGGGAGCTGTTTTTT. The encoded protein is CASSYRENTGELFF.

V is TRBV9 and J is TRBJ2-3; 14 bases match TRBD2. Germline-derived CDR1 and CDR2 are SGDLS and YYNGEE. CDR3 length: 21 residues. V shed 4 bases, J shed 1 base, and the junction held 17 bases outside the gene matches. The DNA for the CDR3 is TGTGCCAGCAGCATAGACCGAAGGGGGGGACTAGCGGGAGAAGGCACAGATACGCAGTATTTT. This gives the protein CASSIDRRGGLAGEGTDTQYF.

The V gene is TRBV28, the J gene TRBJ1-1; D is perhaps TRBD1 (5 bases). The CDR3 length is 13 residues. The V end was cut by 6 bases, the J end by 6 bases, with 14 bases between. The germline V gene has CDR1 MDHEN and CDR2 SYDVKM. This CDR3 is CASRIGPRAEAFF. CDR3 nucleotides: TGTGCCAGCAGAATCGGGCCCAGGGCTGAAGCTTTCTTT.

The chain employs TRBV4-2 and TRBJ2-1; tentative D call: TRBD2 (5 bases). Trimming cost V 4 bases and J 10 bases, with 17 bases left between them. Germline CDR1 reads LGHNA; CDR2 reads YNFKEQ. The CDR3 length is 14 residues. For the CDR3, the DNA is TGTGCCAGCAGCCCAACTTCCCGAGCGGACGAGCAGTTCTTC. Residues: CASSPTSRADEQFF.

The table lists this clone with a count of one. The V gene is TRBV4-2, the J gene TRBJ2-7, with 11 bases that match TRBD2. CDR1 is LGHNA and CDR2 is YNFKEQ in the germline V gene. With 1 base clipped from V and 6 bases from J, the junction kept 5 bases outside the gene matches. There are 15 residues in the CDR3. CDR3 sequence reads: CASSQGTSGPLEQYF. The CDR3 bases are TGTGCCAGCAGCCAAGGGACTAGCGGGCCCCTCGAGCAGTACTTC.

This chain uses TRBV28 with TRBJ2-1, with D unclear. Germline assignment: CDR1 MDHEN and CDR2 SYDVKM. The CDR3 has 14 amino acids. The V end lost 3 bases, the J end lost 6 bases, and 12 bases lay between the germline ends. CDR3 DNA: TGTGCCAGCAGTTTCCCCACCGCTAGCAATGAGCAGTTCTTC. The encoded protein is CASSFPTASNEQFF. The full variable domain, with the rest looked up from reference TRBV28 and TRBJ2-1, is DVKVTQSSRYLVKRTGEKVFLECVQDMDHENMFWYRQDPGLGLRLIYFSYDVKMKEKGDIPEGYSVSREKKERFSLILESASTNQTSMYLCASSFPTASNEQFFGPGTRLTVL.

This clone was found once. The chain is built from TRBV5-8 and TRBJ2-7; 8 bases align to TRBD1. V dropped 3 bases and J dropped 7; count of bases not matched to a gene: 9. The CDR3 length is 14 residues. Germline CDR1 and CDR2: SGHTS and YDEGEE. The CDR3 nucleotides read TGTGCCAGCAGCTACAGGGGGGTTCTTGGAGAGCAGTACTTC. This sequence encodes CASSYRGVLGEQYF.

The chain uses TRBV19 and TRBJ1-2; 7 bases map to TRBD1. Germline CDR1 is LNHDA and CDR2 is SQIVND (reference sequence). The length of the CDR3 is 20 residues. After removal of 3 bases from V and 2 bases from J, the junction contained 21 bases not matched to a gene. CDR3 DNA sequence: TGTGCCAGTAGTATCATAAGAGGGGGCGGAACTACCGGGACAAACTATGGCTACACCTTC. Translating it yields CASSIIRGGGTTGTNYGYTF.

The count of this clone is one. The chain combines TRBV7-3 with TRBJ2-2; the match to TRBD2 covers 15 bases. Per the germline V gene, CDR1 is SGHTA and CDR2 is FQGTGA. The V gene end was trimmed by 4 bases and the J gene end by 7 bases; junction bases not matched to a gene: 10. This CDR3 has 18 amino acids. The CDR3 protein is CASSSRTSGRAPGGELFF. The CDR3, as DNA: TGTGCCAGCAGCTCTAGGACTAGCGGGAGGGCCCCGGGCGGGGAGCTGTTTTTT.

The sample holds one count of this clone. The CDR3: CASSLGAHAGSDTQYF. The CDR3 region has the DNA TGTGCCAGCAGCTTAGGAGCGCATGCCGGGTCCGATACGCAGTATTTT. V is TRBV11-1 and J is TRBJ2-3; the D is unclear. CDR3 length: 16 residues. The ends were cut back, 1 base at V and 6 bases at J, with 17 bases in the middle. CDR1 is SGHAT, CDR2 FQDESV, per germline (reference sequence).

The V call is TRBV7-8, the J call TRBJ2-5, with D tentatively TRBD1 (5 bases). Trimming left V 2 bases short and J 2 bases short, with 9 bases between. The CDR3 extends over 14 amino acids. The germline V gene encodes CDR1 SGHVS and CDR2 FQNEAQ. The CDR3 sequence is CASSLSTVQETQYF. The CDR3 bases are TGTGCCAGCAGCTTATCGACAGTTCAAGAGACCCAGTACTTC.

A note on this clone: An end of the junction differs from the germline gene, which may be a read error. This chain uses TRBV7-7 with TRBJ2-5, with D perhaps TRBD1 (6 bases). This CDR3 region has 13 residues. Germline V gene lookup returns CDR1 SSHAT and CDR2 FNYEAQ (reference sequence). CDR3 bases: TGTGCTAGCAGCACGGGACAACGGGAGACCCAGTACTTC. It yields the protein CASSTGQRETQYF.

This clone was counted only a few times. CDR3: CASRSWGQTSGELFF. CDR3 DNA: TGTGCCAGCCGCTCTTGGGGGCAGACCTCCGGGGAGCTGTTTTTT. The genes are TRBV27 and TRBJ2-2, with a tentative D call TRBD1 (6 bases). The CDR3 has 15 amino acids. Looked up from germline, CDR1 is MNHEY and CDR2 is SMNVEV (reference sequence). Trimming cost V 8 bases and J 6 bases, with 19 bases left between them.

V is TRBV5-1 and J is TRBJ1-2, with 12 positions matching TRBD1. The V segment lost 3 bases and the J segment 4 bases; nucleotides outside the gene matches: 4. CDR3 length equals 15 residues. In germline, CDR1 is SGHRS, CDR2 YFSETQ. CDR3 in DNA: TGCGCCAGCAGCTCGGGACAGGGGGCTGCCTATGGCTACACCTTC. Its protein product is CASSSGQGAAYGYTF.

This chain uses TRBV28 with TRBJ2-6; 7 nucleotides match TRBD1. This CDR3 is 18 amino acids long. Germline trimming cut 6 bases from V and 5 bases from J; bases unmatched to any gene: 16. Germline values: CDR1 MDHEN, CDR2 SYDVKM. In DNA, the CDR3 is TGTGCCAGCAGCTTGGCTCCGGGACAGAGCGAATGGGCCAACGTCCTGACTTTC. It specifies CASSLAPGQSEWANVLTF.

The V call is TRBV6-5, the J call TRBJ2-7; TRBD2 is a possible D gene (5 bases). V was pared by 9 bases and J by 0 bases, with 12 bases between. Per the germline V gene, CDR1 is MNHEY and CDR2 is SVGAGI. The CDR3 covers 13 residues. CDR3 in DNA: TGTGCCAGTCGGGATAAGAGCTCCTACGAGCAGTACTTC. Protein sequence: CASRDKSSYEQYF.